The 28 T cell receptor beta chains in this list originate from one sample, sequenced in a study of T cell responses to AZD1222 COVID-19 vaccine. The protocol was immunoSEQ multiplex PCR, while the TCRdb copy is restricted to in-frame clones and leaves out a portion. The sample has some 86,000 clones, less than 95% seen once. The sequenced sample was peripheral blood, obtained 28 days after the second AZD1222 dose. Receptors were obtained from an adult who received the AZD1222 COVID-19 vaccine.

The CDR3 reads CASTGTQNEKLFF. The CDR3 coding sequence is TGTGCCAGCACCGGGACACAGAATGAAAAACTGTTTTTT. This sequence joins TRBV2 and TRBJ1-4, with D possibly TRBD1 on 6 matching bases. V was shortened by 7 bases and J by 5 bases, with 11 bases between the two germline ends. The CDR3 is 13 residues long. CDR1 is SNHLY, CDR2 FYNNEI, per germline.

This chain links TRBV19 with TRBJ1-1; D remains ambiguous. The CDR3 covers 14 residues. Germline CDR1 LNHDA, CDR2 SQIVND (reference sequence). V was shortened by 5 bases and J by 8 bases, with 18 bases between the two germline ends. CDR3 protein: CASSPTDIGFEAFF. The CDR3 DNA reads TGTGCCAGTAGTCCCACCGACATTGGCTTCGAAGCTTTCTTT.

V usage is TRBV10-3 and J usage is TRBJ1-6; 8 bases are a match to TRBD1. The germline V gene encodes CDR1 ENHRY and CDR2 SYGVKD. The ends lost 7 bases at V and 8 bases at J; junction bases unmatched: 4. The CDR3 covers 13 residues. The CDR3 DNA follows: TGTGCCATCAAATTACAGGGGGATTCACCCCTCCACTTT. Translating it yields CAIKLQGDSPLHF.

As DNA, the CDR3 is TGTGCCAGCAACGACGGACAGGGGAGCGGGGAGACCCAGTACTTC. This translates into CASNDGQGSGETQYF. The chain couples TRBV27 to TRBJ2-5, with 9 bases matching TRBD1. Germline CDR1 and CDR2: MNHEY and SMNVEV (reference sequence). CDR3 length equals 15 residues. Trimming removed 7 bases from V and 5 bases from J; junction bases left unmatched: 11.

The chain carries TRBV5-1 and TRBJ2-5, with D perhaps matching TRBD2 (6 bases). V was trimmed by 3 bases and J by 3 bases, leaving 21 bases between them. The CDR3 sequence is 17 residues long. The V gene's germline CDR1 is SGHRS and CDR2 YFSETQ. CDR3 DNA sequence: TGCGCCAGCAGCTCGGGGAGGTATCGAACGGGGGAAGAGACCCAGTACTTC. Translated: CASSSGRYRTGEETQYF.

The chain couples TRBV28 to TRBJ2-7, with D hard to call. Germline V gives CDR1 MDHEN, CDR2 SYDVKM. With 4 bases removed from V and 4 bases from J, the gap between germline ends came to 5 bases. The CDR3 consists of 11 residues. The CDR3 region is CASSSYYEQYF. For the CDR3, the DNA is TGTGCCAGCAGTTCCTATTACGAGCAGTACTTC. The full variable domain, rest sourced from reference TRBV28 and TRBJ2-7, is DVKVTQSSRYLVKRTGEKVFLECVQDMDHENMFWYRQDPGLGLRLIYFSYDVKMKEKGDIPEGYSVSREKKERFSLILESASTNQTSMYLCASSSYYEQYFGPGTRLTVT.

This chain connects TRBV12-5 to TRBJ1-6; D perhaps matches TRBD1 (6 bases). The CDR3 is 12 amino acids. The V and J ends lost 6 bases and 10 bases respectively, with 10 bases between them. The V gene's germline CDR1 is LGHNT and CDR2 FRNRAP. DNA for the CDR3: TGTGCTAGTGGAACAGGGAACTCACCCCTCCACTTT. This codes for CASGTGNSPLHF.

The chain combines TRBV4-3 with TRBJ2-4; D may be TRBD2 (6 bases). Trimming took off 1 base at V and 4 bases at J, with 14 bases between the two ends. The germline gives CDR1 LGHNA, CDR2 YSLEER. The CDR3 spans 16 residues. The CDR3 nucleotides are TGCGCCAGCAGCCAAGTCGGGGGAGCCCTAAAAAACATTCAGTACTTC. Amino acids: CASSQVGGALKNIQYF.

Only a few counts were recorded for this clone. The chain is built from TRBV7-9 and TRBJ2-3, with D unresolved. The CDR3 is 13 residues long. The germline CDR1 and CDR2 sequences are SEHNR and FQNEAQ (reference sequence). Trimming removed 0 bases from V and 6 bases from J, with 7 bases in between. CDR3: CASSLARSDTQYF. CDR3 in DNA: TGTGCCAGCAGCTTAGCCAGGTCTGATACGCAGTATTTT.

The DNA for the CDR3 is TGTGCCAGCTCACCATCCCCCCCAGGGGAGGATCGTGGCTACACCTTC. It is translated as CASSPSPPGEDRGYTF. This chain joins TRBV18 and TRBJ1-2, with D perhaps TRBD1 (6 bases). The CDR3 is made up of 16 amino acids. Between the trimmed V and J ends, which lost 2 bases and 7 bases, there was a span of 20 bases. Germline CDR1 KGHSH, CDR2 LQKENI. Using reference TRBV18 and TRBJ1-2 for the parts outside the CDR3, the full variable domain is NAGVMQNPRHLVRRRGQEARLRCSPMKGHSHVYWYRQLPEEGLKFMVYLQKENIIDESGMPKERFSAEFPKEGPSILRIQQVVRGDSAAYFCASSPSPPGEDRGYTFGSGTRLTVV.

The CDR3 here is CASSQKGIGNYGYTF. CDR3 coding DNA: TGTGCCAGCAGCCAAAAGGGTATCGGGAACTATGGCTACACCTTC. The chain uses TRBV3-1 (or the pseudogene TRBV3-2) and TRBJ1-2; no clear D gene. Trimming removed 2 bases from V and 2 bases from J, with 12 bases in between. CDR1 LGHDT and CDR2 YNNKEL come from the germline V gene (reference sequence). The CDR3 is 15 residues long.

This CDR3 is CASSRNTGGGSNSPLHF. The CDR3 nucleotides read TGTGCCAGCAGTCGGAATACCGGGGGCGGAAGTAATTCACCCCTCCACTTT. The chain is built from TRBV27 and TRBJ1-6; tentatively, D is TRBD1 (6 bases). The V and J ends lost 5 bases and 6 bases respectively, with 20 bases between them. CDR3 length: 17 residues. Germline CDR1 MNHEY, CDR2 SMNVEV (reference sequence).

Comments on this clone: At one boundary the junction diverges from the germline segment, which might be a read error. The chain has TRBV2 and TRBJ1-4, with D unresolved. CDR3 length: 15 residues. Germline CDR1 is SNHLY and CDR2 is FYNNEI. In nucleotides, the CDR3 is TGTGCCAGCAGTGTTCCCGAGGGAATTAATGTAAAACTGTTTTTT. It encodes CASSVPEGINVKLFF.

V gene TRBV27 combines with J gene TRBJ2-3; 9 bases map to TRBD2. V lost 6 bases, J lost 0 bases, and 10 bases stayed unmatched. The CDR3 runs to 17 residues. Germline V CDR1 and CDR2: MNHEY, SMNVEV (reference sequence). The CDR3 sequence is CASSLIAGAFSTDTQYF. CDR3 sequence (DNA): TGTGCCAGCAGCCTCATAGCGGGGGCTTTTAGCACAGATACGCAGTATTTT.

This clone is a singleton in its sample. CDR3 protein: CASSTTGRSYEQYF. The CDR3, as DNA: TGTGCCAGCAGCACGACGGGACGATCCTACGAGCAGTACTTC. This chain connects TRBV28 to TRBJ2-7, with D tentatively TRBD1 or TRBD2 (5 bases each). The V end lost 6 bases, the J end lost 1 base, and 13 bases lay between the germline ends. Germline lookup yields CDR1 MDHEN and CDR2 SYDVKM. The CDR3 loop spans 14 amino acids.

The CDR3 nucleotides read TGTGCCAGCAGCGTTAGACAGGGCAGCTCTGGAAACACCATATATTTT. It codes for CASSVRQGSSGNTIYF. V is TRBV13 and J is TRBJ1-3, with TRBD1 matching 7 bases. CDR3 size: 16 residues. V dropped 5 bases and J dropped 0; count of bases not matched to a gene: 7. Germline values: CDR1 PRHDT, CDR2 FYEKMQ (reference sequence).

The rearrangement links TRBV5-6 to TRBJ1-6; 8 positions match TRBD1. The ends lost 5 bases at V and 6 bases at J; junction bases unmatched: 7. Germline CDR1 and CDR2: SGHDT and YYEEEE. This CDR3 has 15 residues. The CDR3: CASSPRDRFNSPLHF. As DNA, the CDR3 is TGTGCCAGCAGTCCTCGGGACAGGTTTAATTCACCCCTCCACTTT.

The V gene is TRBV11-3, the J gene TRBJ2-3, with D unresolved. This CDR3 has 15 residues. V was cut by 0 bases and J by 5 bases, with 12 bases left in between. Germline assignment: CDR1 SGHNT and CDR2 YENEEA. CDR3 region: CASSLEGRSIDTQYF. CDR3 DNA: TGTGCCAGCAGCTTAGAGGGTAGAAGTATAGATACGCAGTATTTT. Using reference TRBV11-3 and TRBJ2-3 for the parts outside the CDR3, the full variable domain is EAGVVQSPRYKIIEKKQPVAFWCNPISGHNTLYWYLQNLGQGPELLIRYENEEAVDDSQLPKDRFSAERLKGVDSTLKIQPAELGDSAVYLCASSLEGRSIDTQYFGPGTRLTVL.

This clone appeared once. This chain uses TRBV15 with TRBJ1-3; TRBD1 agrees at 9 bases. V trimming: 7 bases; J trimming: 2 bases; junction bases outside the gene matches: 3. Germline CDR1 reads LNHNV; CDR2 reads YYDKDF (reference sequence). The length of the CDR3 is 14 residues. This chain's CDR3 is CATKRDRAGNTIYF. CDR3 nucleotide sequence: TGTGCCACCAAAAGGGACAGGGCTGGAAACACCATATATTTT.

The chain combines TRBV19 with TRBJ1-1; 9 positions agree with TRBD1. Germline V lookup: CDR1 LNHDA, CDR2 SQIVND (reference sequence). J lost 1 base, V lost 3 bases, and 3 bases had no gene match. The CDR3 loop spans 15 amino acids. The CDR3 sequence: CASSIDRGENTEAFF. As DNA, the CDR3 is TGTGCCAGTAGTATCGACAGGGGGGAGAACACTGAAGCTTTCTTT.

The chain is built from TRBV7-3 and TRBJ2-3, with TRBD2 identical over 13 bases. Losses at the gene ends were 6 bases for V and 5 bases for J; bases not matched to a gene: 8. There are 16 residues in the CDR3. Looked up from germline, CDR1 is SGHTA and CDR2 is FQGTGA. DNA for the CDR3: TGTGCCAGCAGACCCACTAGCGGGGGGGCCCGAGATACGCAGTATTTT. This gives the protein CASRPTSGGARDTQYF.

This chain joins TRBV5-6 and TRBJ1-3, with TRBD1 matching 7 bases. CDR1 is SGHDT and CDR2 is YYEEEE in the germline V gene. The CDR3 is 15 amino acids. V lost 2 bases to trimming and J lost 2 bases; unmatched junction nucleotides: 4. Here the CDR3 reads CASSFRDSPGNTIYF. For the CDR3, the DNA is TGTGCCAGCAGCTTTCGGGACAGCCCTGGAAACACCATATATTTT. Complete variable domain (other parts from reference TRBV5-6 and TRBJ1-3): DAGVTQSPTHLIKTRGQQVTLRCSPKSGHDTVSWYQQALGQGPQFIFQYYEEEERQRGNFPDRFSGHQFPNYSSELNVNALLLGDSALYLCASSFRDSPGNTIYFGEGSWLTVV.

This chain joins TRBV4-3 and TRBJ2-3, with D perhaps assigned TRBD1 or TRBD2 (5 bases each). V gave up 7 bases and J gave up 1 base, with 12 bases separating them. Germline CDR1 and CDR2: LGHNA and YSLEER. CDR3 size: 14 residues. The CDR3 spells CASNWDGGTDTQYF. In DNA form, the CDR3 reads TGCGCCAGCAATTGGGACGGAGGCACAGATACGCAGTATTTT.

This rearrangement joins TRBV28 to TRBJ1-6; D is possibly TRBD1 (6 bases). Germline CDR1 reads MDHEN; CDR2 reads SYDVKM. This CDR3 comprises 16 residues. Trimming took off 5 bases at V and 5 bases at J, with 16 bases between the two ends. The CDR3 here is CASSPSNGQHNSPLHF. The CDR3 bases are TGTGCCAGCAGTCCGTCCAACGGACAGCATAATTCACCCCTCCACTTT. Drawing the rest from reference TRBV28 and TRBJ1-6, the complete variable domain is DVKVTQSSRYLVKRTGEKVFLECVQDMDHENMFWYRQDPGLGLRLIYFSYDVKMKEKGDIPEGYSVSREKKERFSLILESASTNQTSMYLCASSPSNGQHNSPLHFGNGTRLTVT.

V usage is TRBV19 and J usage is TRBJ1-5, with 10 bases aligning to TRBD1. This CDR3 contains 14 residues. Germline CDR1 is LNHDA and CDR2 is SQIVND (reference sequence). J was trimmed by 3 bases and V by 6 bases; bases with no gene match: 2. The CDR3 DNA follows: TGTGCCAGTAGCGGGACAGGGGACAATCAGCCCCAGCATTTT. Translated, it gives CASSGTGDNQPQHF.

The chain employs TRBV7-8 and TRBJ1-2; weak D call: TRBD1 (6 bases). CDR1 and CDR2 (germline): SGHVS, FQNEAQ. V was trimmed by 1 base and J by 4 bases, leaving 7 bases between them. This CDR3 spans 13 amino acids. As DNA, the CDR3 is TGTGCCAGCAGCTTAGACAGGGCCTATGGCTACACCTTC. Protein product: CASSLDRAYGYTF.

The rearrangement links TRBV7-5 to TRBJ1-4; the listed D gene, TRBD1, was not tested against the DNA. TRBV7-5 is flagged as a pseudogene. The CDR3 is 16 amino acids. The CDR3 loop is CARSSRRQSTNEKLFF. Here the CDR3 DNA reads TGTGCCAGAAGCTCCCGACGACAGTCAACTAATGAAAAACTGTTTTTT.

This clone was picked up one time. The chain couples TRBV5-1 to TRBJ2-5, with D perhaps TRBD1 or TRBD2 (5 bases each). The CDR3 sequence is 16 residues long. The V end lost 3 bases, the J end lost 3 bases, and 18 bases lay between the germline ends. Germline assignment: CDR1 SGHRS and CDR2 YFSETQ. This chain's CDR3 is CASSSDPGTEKETQYF. CDR3 sequence (DNA): TGCGCCAGCAGCTCCGACCCCGGGACGGAGAAAGAGACCCAGTACTTC. The full variable domain, completed using reference TRBV5-1 and TRBJ2-5, is KAGVTQTPRYLIKTRGQQVTLSCSPISGHRSVSWYQQTPGQGLQFLFEYFSETQRNKGNFPGRFSGRQFSNSRSEMNVSTLELGDSALYLCASSSDPGTEKETQYFGPGTRLLVL.